These 5 T cell receptor beta chains share one sample of origin, sequenced in a study of OX40 agonist ivuxolimab in advanced cancers. Sequenced by immunoSEQ multiplex PCR; TCRdb stores in-frame clones only, minus some. The sample has roughly 55,000 clones, approximately 80% seen once. Sequences were derived from CD4+ or CD8+ T cells sorted from blood, sampled in a trial of the OX40 agonist ivuxolimab. The receptors shown here come from an adult with an advanced solid tumor such as melanoma, head and neck, liver or kidney cancer.

The V call is TRBV28, the J call TRBJ1-4, with D maybe TRBD1 (6 bases). The V end was cut by 6 bases, the J end by 3 bases, with 14 bases between. Germline V gene data show CDR1 as MDHEN and CDR2 as SYDVKM. CDR3 length equals 15 residues. The CDR3 bases are TGTGCCAGCAGAACCGGACAGACAGCTAATGAAAAACTGTTTTTT. Residues: CASRTGQTANEKLFF.

This clone was observed once. V and J are TRBV5-1 and TRBJ2-5; D might be TRBD1 (5 bases). Germline V CDR1 and CDR2: SGHRS, YFSETQ. The germline V and J ends were trimmed by 0 bases and 5 bases, with 11 bases remaining between them. CDR3 size: 14 residues. The CDR3 bases are TGCGCCAGCAGCTTGGAAGGGGAACGGGAGACCCAGTACTTC. This sequence encodes CASSLEGERETQYF.

The V and J genes are TRBV29-1 and TRBJ2-3; perhaps TRBD2 as D (5 bases). CDR1 and CDR2 from the germline V gene are SQVTM and ANQGSEA. Trimming pared 4 bases from V and 3 bases from J, leaving 17 bases between. CDR3 length: 15 residues. The CDR3, as DNA: TGCAGCGTTGTCGTTTGGCGGGCCTCAACAGATACGCAGTATTTT. Its translation is CSVVVWRASTDTQYF.

The chain carries TRBV7-9 and TRBJ1-4; 7 nucleotides agree with TRBD1. V lost 6 bases and J lost 1; bases outside the gene matches: 8. CDR1 and CDR2 (germline): SEHNR, FQNEAQ (reference sequence). This CDR3 has 16 amino acids. The CDR3 DNA reads as TGTGCCAGCAGGCCCCAGGGGGGGCAAACTAATGAAAAACTGTTTTTT. It codes for CASRPQGGQTNEKLFF.

This sequence joins TRBV5-1 and TRBJ1-5; no clear D gene. V was pared by 0 bases and J by 7 bases, with 8 bases between. There are 13 residues in the CDR3. Germline values: CDR1 SGHRS, CDR2 YFSETQ. Here the CDR3 reads CASSLAGNQPQHF. CDR3 bases: TGCGCCAGCAGCTTGGCTGGAAACCAGCCCCAGCATTTT.